This T cell receptor beta chain was identified in a study of blood T cells in healthy people across ages (dated by TCRdb to the mid-2010s). Regarding the complete study: In model experiments, roughly one uniquely barcoded TCR beta cDNA molecule per two T cells was captured by template switching. Donors were grouped into four age groups: young (average 16 years), middle-aged (over 35), aged (about 59) and long-lived (around 80). To avoid experimental bias, donors of different ages were distributed randomly across sequencing lanes. Using the same blood draw, the study looked at two additional independent replicas of 1 million unique cDNA reads for two donors, one aged 18 to 30 and the other aged 80 or older. The study measured age-related changes in TCR beta repertoire diversity using deep sequencing normalized with unique cDNA molecular identifiers. On the study overall, not on this receptor specifically: Observed TCR beta diversity per million T cells fell roughly linearly with age, and a significant reduction was already apparent by age roughly 40. Because profiling used bulk unsorted PBMCs, naive and antigen-experienced compartments could not be compared conclusively. Estimates of total diversity based on one million sequenced T cells were considered lower bounds and underestimates. Observed TCR beta diversity correlated strongly with the percentage of naive T cells measured by flow cytometry. Because the CMV infection status of the donors was unknown, age-related changes in expanded clonotypes may potentially have been confounded. Compared with the aged group, more naive CD4+ T cells, fewer expanded clones and increased TCR diversity were shown by the long-lived group, suggesting age selection.

V drops 3 bases and J drops 4 bases, leaving 11 bases in between. The germline V gene specifies KGHDR as CDR1 and SFDVKD as CDR2. The cysteine opens and the phenylalanine closes a CDR3 of 14 amino acids. The sequence is cut down to CDR3 DNA, 42 bases in frame from base 1. Systemically healthy Caucasian individuals from Russia, 39 in total and aged roughly 6 to 90 years, were included as donors. Around 9.7 milliliters of peripheral blood were collected from each donor into EDTA-treated Vacutainer tubes. Ficoll-Paque density-gradient centrifugation was used to isolate PBMCs, with at least 6.5 million obtained per sample. Total RNA was extracted from PBMCs with Trizol reagent, with at least 5.5 micrograms obtained per sample. For every donor, flow cytometry on a PBMC aliquot measured the percentage of naive CD45RAhigh/CD27high T cells. In the case of this clonotype: The target of this receptor is not known. Base qualities are not provided; no much larger clone lies one nucleotide away.

Receptor libraries were prepared by 5' RACE. These reads were obtained on an Illumina HiSeq 2500. The second PCR ran for roughly 7 to 11 cycles and used a J-beta primer mix along with a sample-barcoded 5' primer. Each TCR beta cDNA molecule received a unique molecular identifier from a template-switch 5' adaptor carrying 12 random nucleotides. At least 2.5 million CDR3-containing paired-end reads were obtained from each sample. First-strand cDNA synthesis was performed from all RNA using the Mint cDNA synthesis kit, with priming by a TRBC-specific oligonucleotide. Following uracil-DNA glycosylase treatment, all cDNA underwent a first 18-cycle PCR with the universal primers M1SS and BC2_uni_R. As for the original processing: For normalization, 1 million high-quality reads, each with a distinct molecular identifier, were randomly selected from each sample. Instead of being binned into consensus sequences, reads with shared molecular identifiers were discarded. MiTCR, set to a Q25 quality threshold and the strictest error-elimination algorithm, was used for CDR3 identification, clonotype clustering and error correction. A nonparametric unseen species model using Euler transformation provided a lower-bound estimate of total TCR beta diversity. The public reads were quality trimmed at Q25 with fastp and then assembled into clones with MiXCR by TCRdb, keeping productive beta chains. Each entry is one CDR3 protein sequence, shown with its most common DNA and genes. These V and J calls derive from TCRdb rather than the authors' analysis. Present in this sample are about 1.6 million distinct CDR3 sequences, around 35% of which were seen just once. The ten largest account for 11% of the sample.

The sequence joins TRBV24-1 to TRBJ1-2; TRBD1 could be the D gene, as 5 bases match. Material: blood. This sequence originates from a young woman in good health. The nucleotide sequence reads TGTGCCACCAGTGATCCCGGGACCGGCTATGGCTACACCTTC. It translates as CATSDPGTGYGYTF.